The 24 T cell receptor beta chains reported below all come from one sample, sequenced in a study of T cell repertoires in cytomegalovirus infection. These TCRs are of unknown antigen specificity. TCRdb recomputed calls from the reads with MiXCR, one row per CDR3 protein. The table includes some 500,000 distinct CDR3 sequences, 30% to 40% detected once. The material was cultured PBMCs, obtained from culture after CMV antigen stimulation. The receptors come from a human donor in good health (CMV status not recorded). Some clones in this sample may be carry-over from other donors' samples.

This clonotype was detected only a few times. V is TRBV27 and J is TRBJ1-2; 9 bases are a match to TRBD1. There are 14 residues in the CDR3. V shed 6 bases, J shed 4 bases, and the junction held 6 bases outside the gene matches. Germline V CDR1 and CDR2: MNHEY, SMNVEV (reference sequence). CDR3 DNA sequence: TGTGCCAGCAGCAAGGACAGGGGCCTCTATGGCTACACCTTC. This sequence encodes CASSKDRGLYGYTF.

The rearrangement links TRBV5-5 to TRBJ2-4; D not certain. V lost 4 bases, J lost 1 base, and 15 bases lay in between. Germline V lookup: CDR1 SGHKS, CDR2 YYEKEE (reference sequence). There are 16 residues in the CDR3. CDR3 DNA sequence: TGTGCCAGCAGCCCCTTGCAACTTGGGGCCAAAAACATTCAGTACTTC. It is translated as CASSPLQLGAKNIQYF.

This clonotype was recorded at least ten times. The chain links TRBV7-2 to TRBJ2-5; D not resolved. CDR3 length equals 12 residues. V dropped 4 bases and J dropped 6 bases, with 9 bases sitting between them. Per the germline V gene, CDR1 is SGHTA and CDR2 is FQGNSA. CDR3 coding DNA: TGTGCCAGCAGCTCGGCTCAACAGACCCAGTACTTC. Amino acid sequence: CASSSAQQTQYF.

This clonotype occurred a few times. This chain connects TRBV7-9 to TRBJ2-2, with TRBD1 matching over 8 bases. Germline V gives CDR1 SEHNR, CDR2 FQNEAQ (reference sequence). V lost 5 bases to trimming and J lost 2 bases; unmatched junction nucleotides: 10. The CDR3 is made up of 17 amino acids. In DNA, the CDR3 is TGTGCCAGCAGCCCTGGGGACAGGTCATACAACACCGGGGAGCTGTTTTTT. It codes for CASSPGDRSYNTGELFF.

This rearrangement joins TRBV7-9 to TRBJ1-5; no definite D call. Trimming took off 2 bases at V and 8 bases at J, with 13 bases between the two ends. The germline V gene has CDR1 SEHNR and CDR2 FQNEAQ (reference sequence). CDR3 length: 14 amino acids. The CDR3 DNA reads TGTGCCAGCAGCTTAAAACGGCATAGTGAGCCCCAGCATTTT. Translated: CASSLKRHSEPQHF.

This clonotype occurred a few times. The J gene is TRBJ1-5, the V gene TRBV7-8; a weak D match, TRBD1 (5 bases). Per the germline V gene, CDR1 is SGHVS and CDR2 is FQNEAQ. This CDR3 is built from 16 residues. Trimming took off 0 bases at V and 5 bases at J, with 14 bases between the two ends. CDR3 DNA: TGTGCCAGCAGCTTAGCGCTGGGGGTTCGCCATCAGCCCCAGCATTTT. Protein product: CASSLALGVRHQPQHF.

The CDR3 sequence: CASSLDSGAYNEQFF. The CDR3 DNA reads as TGTGCCAGCAGCTTAGATAGCGGCGCCTACAATGAGCAGTTCTTC. V is TRBV7-2 and J is TRBJ2-1; the D gene is possibly TRBD2 (6 bases). The CDR3 contains 15 residues. In germline, CDR1 is SGHTA, CDR2 FQGNSA. V lost 1 base and J 2 bases, leaving 9 bases between the germline ends.

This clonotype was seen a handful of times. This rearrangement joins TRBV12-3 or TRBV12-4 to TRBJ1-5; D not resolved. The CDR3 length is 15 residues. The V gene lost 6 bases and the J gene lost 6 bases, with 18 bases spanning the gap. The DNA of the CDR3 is TGTGCCAGCAGACTCGGTCGCAGAATCAGTCAGCCCCAGCATTTT. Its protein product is CASRLGRRISQPQHF.

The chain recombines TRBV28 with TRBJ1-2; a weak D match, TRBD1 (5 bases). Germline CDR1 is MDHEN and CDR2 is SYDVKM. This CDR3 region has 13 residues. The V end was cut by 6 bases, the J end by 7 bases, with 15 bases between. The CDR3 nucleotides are TGTGCCAGCAGGATAGCAGGGAGGGGTGGCTACACCTTC. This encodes CASRIAGRGGYTF.

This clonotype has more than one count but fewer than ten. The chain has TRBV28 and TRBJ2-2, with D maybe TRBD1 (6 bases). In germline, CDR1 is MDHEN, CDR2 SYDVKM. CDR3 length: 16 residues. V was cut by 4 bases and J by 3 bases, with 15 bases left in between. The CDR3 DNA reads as TGTGCCAGCAGTTCACGGACAGACTATTACACCGGGGAGCTGTTTTTT. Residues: CASSSRTDYYTGELFF.

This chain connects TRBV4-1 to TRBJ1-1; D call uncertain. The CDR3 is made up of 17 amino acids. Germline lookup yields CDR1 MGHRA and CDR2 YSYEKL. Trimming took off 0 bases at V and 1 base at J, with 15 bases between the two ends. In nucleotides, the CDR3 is TGCGCCAGCAGCCAAGATCTTGCGGGGATAGGGAACACTGAAGCTTTCTTT. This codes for CASSQDLAGIGNTEAFF.

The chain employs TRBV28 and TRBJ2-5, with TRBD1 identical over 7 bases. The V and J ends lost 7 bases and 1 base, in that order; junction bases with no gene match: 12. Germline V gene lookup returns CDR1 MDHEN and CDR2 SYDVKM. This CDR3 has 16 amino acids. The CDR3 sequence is CASTTFEGQFQETQYF. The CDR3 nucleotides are TGTGCCAGCACCACTTTTGAGGGACAGTTCCAAGAGACCCAGTACTTC.

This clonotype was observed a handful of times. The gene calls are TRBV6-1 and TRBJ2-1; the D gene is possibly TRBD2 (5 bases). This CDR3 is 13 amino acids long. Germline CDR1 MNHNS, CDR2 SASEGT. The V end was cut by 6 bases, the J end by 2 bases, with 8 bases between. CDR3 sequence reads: CASSNSAYNEQFF. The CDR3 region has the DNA TGTGCCAGCAGCAATAGCGCCTACAATGAGCAGTTCTTC.

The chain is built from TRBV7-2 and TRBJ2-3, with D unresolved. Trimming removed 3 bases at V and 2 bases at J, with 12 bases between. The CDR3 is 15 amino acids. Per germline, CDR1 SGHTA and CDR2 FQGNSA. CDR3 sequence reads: CASSLGSAFTDTQYF. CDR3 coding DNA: TGTGCCAGCAGCTTGGGTTCCGCCTTCACAGATACGCAGTATTTT.

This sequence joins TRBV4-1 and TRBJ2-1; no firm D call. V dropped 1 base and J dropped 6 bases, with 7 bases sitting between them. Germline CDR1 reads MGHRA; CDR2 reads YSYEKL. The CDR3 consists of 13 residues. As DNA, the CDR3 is TGCGCCAGCAGCCAAGGAAGCATCAATGAGCAGTTCTTC. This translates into CASSQGSINEQFF.

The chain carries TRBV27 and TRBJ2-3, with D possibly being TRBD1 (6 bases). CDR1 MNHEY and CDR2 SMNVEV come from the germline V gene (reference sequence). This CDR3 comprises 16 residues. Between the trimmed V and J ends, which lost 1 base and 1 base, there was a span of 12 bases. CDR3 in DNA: TGTGCCAGCAGTTTATTAGGGGACACCCGCACAGATACGCAGTATTTT. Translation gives CASSLLGDTRTDTQYF.

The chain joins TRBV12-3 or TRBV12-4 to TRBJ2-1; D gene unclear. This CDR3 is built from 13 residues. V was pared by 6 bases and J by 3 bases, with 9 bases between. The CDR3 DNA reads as TGTGCCAGCAGCCTGAGGAACTACAATGAGCAGTTCTTC. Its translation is CASSLRNYNEQFF.

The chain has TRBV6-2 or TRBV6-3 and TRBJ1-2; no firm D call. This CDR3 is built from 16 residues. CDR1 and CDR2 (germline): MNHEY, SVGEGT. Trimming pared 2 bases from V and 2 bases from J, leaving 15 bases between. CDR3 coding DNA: TGTGCCAGCAGTTACCGCCCGGCAGAGGCCAACTATGGCTACACCTTC. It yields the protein CASSYRPAEANYGYTF.

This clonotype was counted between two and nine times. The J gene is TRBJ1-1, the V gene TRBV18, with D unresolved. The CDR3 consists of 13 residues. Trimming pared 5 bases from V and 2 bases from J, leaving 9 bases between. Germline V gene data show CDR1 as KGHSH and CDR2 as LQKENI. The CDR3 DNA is TGTGCCAGCTCAGAAGCCCAAAACACTGAAGCTTTCTTT. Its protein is CASSEAQNTEAFF.

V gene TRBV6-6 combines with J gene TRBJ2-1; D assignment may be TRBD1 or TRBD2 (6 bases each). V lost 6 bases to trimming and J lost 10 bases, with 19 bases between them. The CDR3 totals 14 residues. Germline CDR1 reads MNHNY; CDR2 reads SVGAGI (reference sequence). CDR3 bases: TGTGCCAGCAGCCGACAAAGACTAGGGGGGGAGCAGTTCTTC. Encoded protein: CASSRQRLGGEQFF.

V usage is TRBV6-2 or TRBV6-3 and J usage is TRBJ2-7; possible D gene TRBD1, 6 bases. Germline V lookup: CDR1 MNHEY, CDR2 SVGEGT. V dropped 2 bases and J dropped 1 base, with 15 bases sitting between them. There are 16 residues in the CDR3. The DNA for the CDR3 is TGTGCCAGCAGTTACCCGGGGACAAGGGAGTCCTACGAGCAGTACTTC. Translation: CASSYPGTRESYEQYF.

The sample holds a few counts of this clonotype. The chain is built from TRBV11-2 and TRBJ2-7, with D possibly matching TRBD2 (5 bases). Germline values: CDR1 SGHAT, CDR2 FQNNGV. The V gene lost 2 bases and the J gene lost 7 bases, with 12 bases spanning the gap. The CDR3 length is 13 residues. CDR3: CASSLSGPGEQYF. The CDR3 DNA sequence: TGTGCCAGCAGCTTAAGTGGTCCGGGAGAGCAGTACTTC.

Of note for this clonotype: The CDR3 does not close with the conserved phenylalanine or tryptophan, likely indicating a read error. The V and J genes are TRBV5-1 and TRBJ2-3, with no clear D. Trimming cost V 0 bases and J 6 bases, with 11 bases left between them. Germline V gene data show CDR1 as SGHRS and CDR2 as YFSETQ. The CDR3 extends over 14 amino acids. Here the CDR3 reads CASSLGPAEDTQYI. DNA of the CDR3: TGCGCCAGCAGCTTGGGGCCGGCGGAGGATACGCAGTATATT.

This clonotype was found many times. The chain's CDR3 is CASSLAVNEQFF. DNA of the CDR3: TGTGCCAGCAGCTTAGCAGTAAATGAGCAGTTCTTC. The chain couples TRBV7-8 to TRBJ2-1; D is unresolved. The CDR3 is made up of 12 amino acids. V gave up 0 bases and J gave up 7 bases, with 4 bases separating them. Germline V gene data show CDR1 as SGHVS and CDR2 as FQNEAQ.